The 31 T cell receptor beta chains below all came from one sample that was sequenced in a study of T cells after yellow fever vaccination. TCRdb re-called the 5' RACE reads through MiXCR, storing one row per CDR3 protein. The sample carries tens of thousands of distinct CDR3 sequences, 5.5% recorded once. The starting material was PBMCs, either bulk or a sorted T-cell subset (CD4+, CD8+, memory, or dextramer-sorted; not recorded which), obtained 15 days after the yellow fever booster vaccination. Receptors originate from a man aged 30 to 45 who received the YFV17D yellow fever vaccine.

Many counts were recorded for this clonotype. V usage is TRBV10-3 and J usage is TRBJ2-5; the D gene is possibly TRBD1 (5 bases). V gave up 4 bases and J gave up 5 bases, with 11 bases separating them. The CDR3 loop spans 13 amino acids. Per germline, CDR1 ENHRY and CDR2 SYGVKD. The CDR3 DNA sequence: TGTGCCATCAGTGTGAGCGCAGGGGAGACCCAGTACTTC. It is translated as CAISVSAGETQYF.

This clonotype was counted ten times or more. The V and J genes are TRBV20-1 and TRBJ2-1; D is perhaps TRBD2 (5 bases). CDR1 is DFQATT and CDR2 is SNEGSKA in the germline V gene (reference sequence). The CDR3 has 13 amino acids. Trimming pared 3 bases from V and 9 bases from J, leaving 15 bases between. The CDR3: CSASVAEAGEQFF. CDR3 coding DNA: TGCAGTGCTAGTGTCGCGGAGGCAGGTGAGCAGTTCTTC.

This clonotype came up many times. The rearrangement joins TRBV12-3 or TRBV12-4 to TRBJ1-5; D is perhaps TRBD1 (5 bases). Trimming removed 6 bases from V and 4 bases from J, with 10 bases in between. The CDR3 runs 13 residues. The CDR3 region is CASRGTANQPQHF. The CDR3, as DNA: TGTGCCAGCAGGGGGACGGCTAATCAGCCCCAGCATTTT.

This clonotype occurred many times. One end of the junction fails to match germline, which may point to a read error. This chain links TRBV7-7 with TRBJ2-5; 7 bases are shared with TRBD2. Per germline, CDR1 SSHAT and CDR2 FNYEAQ (reference sequence). The CDR3 is made up of 15 amino acids. The CDR3: CASSTGRSGKETQYF. Written as DNA, the CDR3 is TGTGCTAGCAGCACCGGGAGGAGCGGCAAAGAGACCCAGTACTTC.

The sample holds many counts of this clonotype. This chain connects TRBV20-1 to TRBJ1-1; tentatively, D is TRBD1 (6 bases). The germline V gene encodes CDR1 DFQATT and CDR2 SNEGSKA (reference sequence). Trimming removed 6 bases at V and 6 bases at J, with 17 bases between. This CDR3 is 13 amino acids long. CDR3 nucleotides: TGCAGTGCCCGAGGGACATTTAATGCTGAAGCTTTCTTT. Its translation: CSARGTFNAEAFF.

Comments on this clonotype: A read error may explain this, as a much larger clone is one base away. The chain recombines TRBV5-1 with TRBJ2-1, with D possibly TRBD2 on 6 matching bases. The V gene lost 4 bases and the J gene lost 4 bases, with 18 bases spanning the gap. The CDR3 has 16 residues. Germline V gene data show CDR1 as SGHRS and CDR2 as YFSETQ. The CDR3 here is CASSTWEAIGYNEQFF. The CDR3 DNA sequence: TGCGCCAGCAGCACTTGGGAGGCTATCGGTTACAATGAGCAGTTCTTC.

This clonotype appeared many times. The chain couples TRBV27 to TRBJ2-7; 10 positions match TRBD1. The CDR3 length is 15 residues. Trimming removed 4 bases from V and 3 bases from J; junction bases left unmatched: 6. Germline-derived CDR1 and CDR2 are MNHEY and SMNVEV (reference sequence). CDR3 bases: TGTGCCAGCAGTTCCCTCCGGGACAGGGGCTACGAGCAGTACTTC. It encodes CASSSLRDRGYEQYF.

On this clonotype: A much bigger clone sits one base away, suggesting this may be a read error. This sequence joins TRBV20-1 and TRBJ2-1, with 7 bases aligning to TRBD1. The CDR3 sequence is 16 residues long. The V gene's germline CDR1 is DFQATT and CDR2 SNEGSKA (reference sequence). The CDR3 nucleotides read TGCGGTGCTCTTGGACAGGTCCGAGGACTTTACAATGAGCAGTTCTTC. Its translation: CGALGQVRGLYNEQFF.

The table lists this clonotype with many counts. The DNA of the CDR3 is TGTGCCAGCAGCTTGGGGCCAGGGAATTACGAGCAGTACTTC. It encodes CASSLGPGNYEQYF. V is TRBV5-5 and J is TRBJ2-7, with a possible D match to TRBD1 (5 bases). With 0 bases removed from V and 4 bases from J, the gap between germline ends came to 11 bases. Germline V CDR1 and CDR2: SGHKS, YYEKEE (reference sequence). The CDR3 is made up of 14 amino acids.

This clonotype was recorded many times. V usage is TRBV5-5 and J usage is TRBJ2-7, with D possibly TRBD1 on 6 matching bases. CDR3 length: 13 residues. CDR1 and CDR2 (germline): SGHKS, YYEKEE (reference sequence). V lost 2 bases and J lost 1, with 7 bases in between. CDR3 loop: CASSLGQSYEQYF. CDR3 nucleotides: TGTGCCAGCAGCTTAGGACAGTCCTACGAGCAGTACTTC.

The table lists this clonotype with many counts. The V call is TRBV7-8, the J call TRBJ2-7; D is ambiguous. The V and J ends lost 2 bases and 5 bases respectively, with 10 bases between them. Germline V gene sequence: CDR1 SGHVS, CDR2 FQNEAQ. The CDR3 covers 13 residues. Here the CDR3 reads CASSLNLLDEQYF. The CDR3 DNA follows: TGTGCCAGCAGCTTAAATCTGCTGGACGAGCAGTACTTC.

This clonotype was counted only a few times. This sequence joins TRBV23-1 and TRBJ2-5; D tentatively fits TRBD1 or TRBD2 (5 bases each). TRBV23-1 is recorded as an ORF, its role being uncertain. Trimming stripped 2 bases from V and 7 bases from J, with 20 bases between. The CDR3 has 16 residues. CDR3 bases: TGCGCCAGCAGTCAAGATATTCCGGGACGCGGCCCGACCCAGTACTTC. It yields the protein CASSQDIPGRGPTQYF.

This clonotype was seen many times. The CDR3 bases are TGTGCCAGCAGCGCCACCGGGACTGACTATGGCTACACCTTC. Translation: CASSATGTDYGYTF. The rearrangement links TRBV7-2 to TRBJ1-2, with D perhaps TRBD1 (5 bases). This CDR3 has 14 residues. CDR1 is SGHTA and CDR2 is FQGNSA in the germline V gene. V lost 5 bases and J 3 bases, leaving 13 bases between the germline ends.

The sample holds many counts of this clonotype. This chain joins TRBV12-3 or TRBV12-4 and TRBJ1-4; D is uncertain. Trimming removed 2 bases at V and 8 bases at J, with 12 bases between. The CDR3 covers 14 residues. CDR3 in amino acids: CASSLSGSREKLFF. The DNA of the CDR3 is TGTGCCAGCAGTTTATCGGGGTCGAGGGAAAAACTGTTTTTT.

Ten or more counts support this clonotype. The rearrangement joins TRBV20-1 to TRBJ2-7, with unresolved D. The germline V gene encodes CDR1 DFQATT and CDR2 SNEGSKA (reference sequence). CDR3 length: 14 amino acids. V was clipped by 1 base and J by 0 bases, with 10 bases between them. The CDR3 bases are TGCAGTGCTAGAGTCCCCGGAAGCTCCTACGAGCAGTACTTC. Its translation: CSARVPGSSYEQYF.

This clonotype has at least ten counts. The chain links TRBV6-1 to TRBJ2-3; no clear D. Trimming stripped 6 bases from V and 2 bases from J, with 15 bases between. The CDR3 length is 15 residues. Germline V CDR1 and CDR2: MNHNS, SASEGT. CDR3 nucleotide sequence: TGTGCCAGCAGCACACGGAATCGGGCCACAGATACGCAGTATTTT. Translated, it gives CASSTRNRATDTQYF.

This clonotype showed up many times. The chain carries TRBV10-2 and TRBJ2-2; D gene unclear. The CDR3 is made up of 11 amino acids. Germline-derived CDR1 and CDR2 are WSHSY and SAAADI. V was pared by 4 bases and J by 7 bases, with 4 bases between. CDR3 in DNA: TGCGCCAGCAGTGGGGGCGGGGAGCTGTTTTTT. It yields the protein CASSGGGELFF.

In this sample, this clonotype turned up a few times. The chain recombines TRBV15 with TRBJ2-2; 10 positions agree with TRBD2. From germline, CDR1 is LNHNV and CDR2 YYDKDF (reference sequence). The CDR3 loop spans 18 amino acids. The ends lost 5 bases at V and 0 bases at J; junction bases unmatched: 9. The CDR3 DNA reads as TGTGCCACCAGCGAGAGGAGAGCGGGAGGGACGAACACCGGGGAGCTGTTTTTT. It is translated as CATSERRAGGTNTGELFF.

The rearrangement uses TRBV18 and TRBJ1-4, with D hard to call. The V and J ends lost 6 bases and 6 bases respectively, with 11 bases between them. The germline V gene has CDR1 KGHSH and CDR2 LQKENI. This CDR3 is built from 13 residues. The chain's CDR3 is CASSQGRDEKLFF. The CDR3 coding sequence is TGTGCCAGCTCCCAAGGGAGGGATGAAAAACTGTTTTTT.

This clonotype was seen repeatedly, ten times or more. V is TRBV7-2 and J is TRBJ1-5; D is unclear. The CDR3 sequence is 16 residues long. Germline V CDR1 and CDR2: SGHTA, FQGNSA. The V and J ends lost 1 base and 2 bases respectively, with 12 bases between them. This chain's CDR3 is CASSLDSSPGNQPQHF. The DNA for the CDR3 is TGTGCCAGCAGCTTAGACTCTTCCCCCGGCAATCAGCCCCAGCATTTT.

This clonotype was counted ten times or more. The chain uses TRBV20-1 and TRBJ2-1, with TRBD2 identical over 7 bases. Germline CDR1 is DFQATT and CDR2 is SNEGSKA (reference sequence). This CDR3 contains 15 residues. V lost 5 bases to trimming and J lost 9 bases; unmatched junction nucleotides: 16. The CDR3 reads CSAAGGTGGKGEQFF. DNA of the CDR3: TGCAGTGCTGCCGGGGGGACTGGCGGGAAGGGTGAGCAGTTCTTC.

This clonotype occurred many times. This chain's CDR3 is CASSTRQGPIKFSSYEQYF. DNA for the CDR3: TGCGCCAGCAGCACCCGACAGGGCCCGATCAAGTTCTCTAGCTACGAGCAGTACTTC. This chain connects TRBV5-1 to TRBJ2-7; 7 bases fit TRBD1. Trimming at V came to 4 bases and at J to 3 bases, leaving 22 bases not matched to a gene. CDR1 is SGHRS, CDR2 YFSETQ, per germline. There are 19 residues in the CDR3.

The table lists this clonotype with many counts. This sequence joins TRBV20-1 and TRBJ2-7; 8 bases are shared with TRBD2. This CDR3 contains 15 residues. J lost 5 bases, V lost 6 bases, and 15 bases had no gene match. The germline V gene encodes CDR1 DFQATT and CDR2 SNEGSKA (reference sequence). The CDR3 sequence is CSAAHIAGSWHEQYF. In nucleotides, the CDR3 is TGCAGTGCAGCCCATATAGCGGGAAGCTGGCACGAGCAGTACTTC.

This clonotype was counted ten times or more. The chain is built from TRBV20-1 and TRBJ1-1; no clear D. This CDR3 is 12 amino acids long. The V end lost 3 bases, the J end lost 2 bases, and 7 bases lay between the germline ends. In germline, CDR1 is DFQATT, CDR2 SNEGSKA (reference sequence). The CDR3 DNA reads as TGCAGTGCTAGGAAGCTTAACACTGAAGCTTTCTTT. Amino acids: CSARKLNTEAFF.

This clonotype was recorded at least ten times. V gene TRBV19 combines with J gene TRBJ2-7; D is undetermined. Germline V lookup: CDR1 LNHDA, CDR2 SQIVND (reference sequence). V was clipped by 7 bases and J by 3 bases, with 7 bases between them. This CDR3 has 11 residues. The CDR3 loop is CASTINYEQYF. The CDR3 DNA reads as TGTGCCAGTACTATCAACTACGAGCAGTACTTC.

In its sample, this clonotype was seen many times. This sequence joins TRBV12-3 or TRBV12-4 and TRBJ2-7; D gene unclear. V lost 3 bases to trimming and J lost 2 bases, with 8 bases between them. The CDR3 runs 13 residues. CDR3 in amino acids: CASSFGPTYEQYF. The DNA for the CDR3 is TGTGCCAGCAGTTTTGGGCCCACCTACGAGCAGTACTTC.

The V and J genes are TRBV11-2 and TRBJ2-5; D call uncertain. Trimming cost V 5 bases and J 2 bases, with 12 bases left between them. The CDR3 is made up of 14 amino acids. CDR1 SGHAT and CDR2 FQNNGV come from the germline V gene. The chain's CDR3 is CASSPVEQQETQYF. The CDR3 DNA reads TGTGCCAGCAGCCCCGTGGAGCAGCAAGAGACCCAGTACTTC.

In its sample, this clonotype was seen many times. V usage is TRBV7-2 and J usage is TRBJ2-1; D might be TRBD1 (6 bases). Germline lookup yields CDR1 SGHTA and CDR2 FQGNSA. V lost 5 bases, J lost 3 bases, and 8 bases lay in between. The CDR3 is 13 amino acids. This CDR3 is CASSKQGYNEQFF. The CDR3 DNA reads as TGTGCCAGCAGCAAACAGGGCTACAATGAGCAGTTCTTC.

This clonotype occurred many times. J is TRBJ2-7 and V is TRBV7-2; 7 nucleotides align to TRBD2. Trimming took 3 bases from V and 0 from J; bases not matched to a gene: 5. CDR1 is SGHTA, CDR2 FQGNSA, per germline. The CDR3 consists of 15 residues. In DNA form, the CDR3 reads TGTGCCAGCAGCTTTGGCGGGAGCGGCTCCTACGAGCAGTACTTC. Its protein product is CASSFGGSGSYEQYF.

This clonotype appeared many times. The chain employs TRBV6-2 or TRBV6-3 and TRBJ2-1; D ambiguous. Germline CDR1 reads MNHEY; CDR2 reads SVGEGT. The CDR3 contains 15 residues. Trimming cost V 2 bases and J 4 bases, with 12 bases left between them. The CDR3 sequence is CASSYGKSRYNEQFF. In DNA form, the CDR3 reads TGTGCCAGCAGTTACGGGAAGTCCCGGTACAATGAGCAGTTCTTC.

This clonotype was counted ten times or more. One end of the junction fails to match germline, which may point to a read error. The rearrangement uses TRBV20-1 and TRBJ1-1; 8 nucleotides align to TRBD1. Germline assignment: CDR1 DFQATT and CDR2 SNEGSKA (reference sequence). The CDR3 has 14 amino acids. CDR3 bases: TGCAGTGCTCGAGAGACAGGGGTGAACACTGAAGCTTTCTTT. Its translation: CSARETGVNTEAFF.